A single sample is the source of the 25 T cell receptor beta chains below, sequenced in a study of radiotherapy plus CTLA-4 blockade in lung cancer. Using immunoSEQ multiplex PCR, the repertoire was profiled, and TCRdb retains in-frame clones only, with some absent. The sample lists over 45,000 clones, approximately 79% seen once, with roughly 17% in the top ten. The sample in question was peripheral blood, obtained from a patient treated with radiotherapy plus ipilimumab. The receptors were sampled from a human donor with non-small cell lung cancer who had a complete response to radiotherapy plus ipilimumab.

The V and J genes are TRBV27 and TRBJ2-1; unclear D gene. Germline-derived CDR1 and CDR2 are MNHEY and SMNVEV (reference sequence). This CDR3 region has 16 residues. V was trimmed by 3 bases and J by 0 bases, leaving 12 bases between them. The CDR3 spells CASSFRARSSYNEQFF. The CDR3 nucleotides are TGTGCCAGCAGTTTCCGAGCGCGAAGCTCCTACAATGAGCAGTTCTTC.

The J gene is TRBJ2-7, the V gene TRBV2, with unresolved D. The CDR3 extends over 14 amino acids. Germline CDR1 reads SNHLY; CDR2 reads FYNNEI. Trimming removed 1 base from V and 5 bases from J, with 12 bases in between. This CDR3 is CASSEGALKDEQYF. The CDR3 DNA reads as TGTGCCAGCAGTGAAGGGGCCCTAAAAGACGAGCAGTACTTC.

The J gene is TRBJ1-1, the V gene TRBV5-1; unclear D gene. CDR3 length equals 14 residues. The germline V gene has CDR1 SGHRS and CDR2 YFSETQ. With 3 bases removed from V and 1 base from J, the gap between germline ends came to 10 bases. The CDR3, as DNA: TGCGCCAGCAGCTGGACTACGAAGAACACTGAAGCTTTCTTT. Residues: CASSWTTKNTEAFF.

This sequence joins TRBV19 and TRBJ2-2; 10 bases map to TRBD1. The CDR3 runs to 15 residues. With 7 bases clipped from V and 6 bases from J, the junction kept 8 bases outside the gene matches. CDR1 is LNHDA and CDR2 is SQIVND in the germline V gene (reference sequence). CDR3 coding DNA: TGTGCCAGTATTCCGGGACAGGGGTTGTCCGGGGAGCTGTTTTTT. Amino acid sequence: CASIPGQGLSGELFF.

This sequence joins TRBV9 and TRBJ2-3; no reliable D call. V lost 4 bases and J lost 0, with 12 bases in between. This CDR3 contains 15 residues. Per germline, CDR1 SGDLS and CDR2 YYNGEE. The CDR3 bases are TGTGCCAGCAGCCCCCCCCCAGGCAGCACAGATACGCAGTATTTT. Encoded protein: CASSPPPGSTDTQYF. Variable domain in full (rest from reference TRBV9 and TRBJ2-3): DSGVTQTPKHLITATGQRVTLRCSPRSGDLSVYWYQQSLDQGLQFLIQYYNGEERAKGNILERFSAQQFPDLHSELNLSSLELGDSALYFCASSPPPGSTDTQYFGPGTRLTVL.

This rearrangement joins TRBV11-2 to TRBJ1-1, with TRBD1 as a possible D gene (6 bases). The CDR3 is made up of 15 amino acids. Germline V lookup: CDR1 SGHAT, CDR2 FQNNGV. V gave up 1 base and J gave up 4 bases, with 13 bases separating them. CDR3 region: CASSLGGGWGTEAFF. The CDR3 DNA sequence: TGTGCCAGCAGCTTAGGGGGGGGCTGGGGCACTGAAGCTTTCTTT.

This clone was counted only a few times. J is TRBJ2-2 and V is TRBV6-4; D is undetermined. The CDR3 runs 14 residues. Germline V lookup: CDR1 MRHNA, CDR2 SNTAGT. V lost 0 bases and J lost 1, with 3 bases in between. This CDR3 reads CASSDSQNTGELFF. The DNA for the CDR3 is TGTGCCAGCAGTGACTCACAGAACACCGGGGAGCTGTTTTTT.

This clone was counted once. The CDR3 DNA reads as TGCGCCAGCAGTCAACAGCTTAACACAGATACGCAGTATTTT. This encodes CASSQQLNTDTQYF. The chain uses TRBV10-1 and TRBJ2-3; D is unclear. Between the trimmed V and J ends, which lost 5 bases and 2 bases, there was a span of 11 bases. The CDR3 length is 14 residues. Germline V lookup: CDR1 WNHNN, CDR2 SYGVQD (reference sequence).

The CDR3 DNA reads as TGTGCCAGTAGTGCCCCGGGACAGAAGAACACTGAAGCTTTCTTT. This sequence encodes CASSAPGQKNTEAFF. The chain recombines TRBV19 with TRBJ1-1; 7 positions match TRBD1. CDR1 is LNHDA and CDR2 is SQIVND in the germline V gene (reference sequence). This CDR3 is built from 15 residues. V gave up 5 bases and J gave up 1 base; unmatched junction bases: 7.

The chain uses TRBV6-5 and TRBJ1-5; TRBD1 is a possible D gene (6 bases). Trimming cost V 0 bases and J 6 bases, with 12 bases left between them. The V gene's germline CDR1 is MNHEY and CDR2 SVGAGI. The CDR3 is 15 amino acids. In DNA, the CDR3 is TGTGCCAGCAGTTACTCGAGGGGGGGTAGTCAGCCCCAGCATTTT. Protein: CASSYSRGGSQPQHF.

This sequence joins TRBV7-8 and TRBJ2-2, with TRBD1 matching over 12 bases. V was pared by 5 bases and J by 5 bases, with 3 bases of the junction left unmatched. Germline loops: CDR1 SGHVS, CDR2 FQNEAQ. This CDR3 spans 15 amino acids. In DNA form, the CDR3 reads TGTGCCAGCAGCGGGGGACAGGGGGCGACCGGGGAGCTGTTTTTT. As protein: CASSGGQGATGELFF. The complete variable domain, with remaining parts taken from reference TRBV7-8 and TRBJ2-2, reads GAGVSQSPRYKVAKRGQDVALRCDPISGHVSLFWYQQALGQGPEFLTYFQNEAQLDKSGLPSDRFFAERPEGSVSTLKIQRTQQEDSAVYLCASSGGQGATGELFFGEGSRLTVL.

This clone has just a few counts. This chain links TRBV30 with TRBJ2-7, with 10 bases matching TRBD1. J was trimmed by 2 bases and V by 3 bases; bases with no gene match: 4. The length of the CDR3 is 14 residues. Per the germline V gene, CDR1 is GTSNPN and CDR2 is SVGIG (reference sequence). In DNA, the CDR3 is TGTGCCTGGAGCCATGGACAGGGGGCCTACGAGCAGTACGTC. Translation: CAWSHGQGAYEQYV.

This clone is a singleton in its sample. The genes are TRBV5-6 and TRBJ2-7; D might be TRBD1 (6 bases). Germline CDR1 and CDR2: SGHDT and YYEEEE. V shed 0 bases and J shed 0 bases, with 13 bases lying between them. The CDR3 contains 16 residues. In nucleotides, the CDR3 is TGTGCCAGCAGCTTGGCGCCAAGGACAGCCTCCTACGAGCAGTACTTC. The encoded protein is CASSLAPRTASYEQYF.

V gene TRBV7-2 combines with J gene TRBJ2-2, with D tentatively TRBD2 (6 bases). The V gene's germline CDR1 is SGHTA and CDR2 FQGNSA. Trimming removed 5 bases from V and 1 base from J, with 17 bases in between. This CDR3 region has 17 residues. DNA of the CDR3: TGTGCCAGCAGCCCGCCCTGGAGGCGGGGGAACACCGGGGAGCTGTTTTTT. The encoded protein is CASSPPWRRGNTGELFF.

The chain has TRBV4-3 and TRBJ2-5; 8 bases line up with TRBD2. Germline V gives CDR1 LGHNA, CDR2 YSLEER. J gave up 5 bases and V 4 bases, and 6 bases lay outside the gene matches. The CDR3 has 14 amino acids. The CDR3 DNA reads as TGCGCCAGCAGCCCGACAGCGGGAGAGGAGACCCAGTACTTC. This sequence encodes CASSPTAGEETQYF.

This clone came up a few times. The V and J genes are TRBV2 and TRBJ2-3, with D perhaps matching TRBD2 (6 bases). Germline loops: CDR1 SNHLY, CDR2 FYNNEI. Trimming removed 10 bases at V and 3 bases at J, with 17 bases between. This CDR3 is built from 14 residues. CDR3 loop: CATGSGLLTDTQYF. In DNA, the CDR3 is TGTGCCACGGGCTCCGGACTACTGACAGATACGCAGTATTTT.

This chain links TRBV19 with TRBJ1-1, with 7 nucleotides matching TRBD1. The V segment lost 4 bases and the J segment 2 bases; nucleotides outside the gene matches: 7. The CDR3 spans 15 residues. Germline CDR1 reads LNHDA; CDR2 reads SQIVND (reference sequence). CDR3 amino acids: CASSSRQGFNTEAFF. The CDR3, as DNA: TGTGCCAGTAGTAGTCGACAGGGCTTTAACACTGAAGCTTTCTTT.

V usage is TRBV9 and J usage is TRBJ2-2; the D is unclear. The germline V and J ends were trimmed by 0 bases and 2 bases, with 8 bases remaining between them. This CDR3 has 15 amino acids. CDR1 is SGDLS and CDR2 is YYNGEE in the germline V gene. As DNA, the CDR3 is TGTGCCAGCAGCGTAGTGGCAGGTAACACCGGGGAGCTGTTTTTT. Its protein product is CASSVVAGNTGELFF.

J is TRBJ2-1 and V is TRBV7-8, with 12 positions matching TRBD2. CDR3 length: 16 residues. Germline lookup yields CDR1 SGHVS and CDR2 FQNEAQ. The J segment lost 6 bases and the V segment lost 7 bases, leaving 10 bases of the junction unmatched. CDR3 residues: CASMGRLAGVSNEQFF. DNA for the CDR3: TGTGCCAGCATGGGGAGACTAGCGGGAGTAAGCAATGAGCAGTTCTTC.

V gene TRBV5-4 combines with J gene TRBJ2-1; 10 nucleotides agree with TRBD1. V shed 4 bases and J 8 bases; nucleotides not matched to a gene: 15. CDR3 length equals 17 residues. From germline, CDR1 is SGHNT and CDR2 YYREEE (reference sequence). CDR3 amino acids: CASSPKLTGGASYEQFF. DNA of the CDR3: TGTGCCAGCAGCCCAAAGCTGACAGGGGGCGCATCATATGAGCAGTTCTTC.

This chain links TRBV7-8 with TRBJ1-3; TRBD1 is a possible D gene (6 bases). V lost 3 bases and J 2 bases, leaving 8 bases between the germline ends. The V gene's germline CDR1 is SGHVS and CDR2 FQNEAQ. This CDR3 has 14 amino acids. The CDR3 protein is CASSFRQAGNTIYF. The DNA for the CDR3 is TGTGCCAGCAGCTTCAGACAGGCTGGAAACACCATATATTTT. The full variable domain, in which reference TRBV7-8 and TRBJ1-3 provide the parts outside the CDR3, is GAGVSQSPRYKVAKRGQDVALRCDPISGHVSLFWYQQALGQGPEFLTYFQNEAQLDKSGLPSDRFFAERPEGSVSTLKIQRTQQEDSAVYLCASSFRQAGNTIYFGEGSWLTVV.

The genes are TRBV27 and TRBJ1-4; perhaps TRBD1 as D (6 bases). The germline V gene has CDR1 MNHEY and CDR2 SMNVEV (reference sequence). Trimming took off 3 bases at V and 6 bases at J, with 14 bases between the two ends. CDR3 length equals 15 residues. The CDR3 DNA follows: TGTGCCAGCAGTTTGGGGGCAGCAGGGGATGAAAAACTGTTTTTT. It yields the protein CASSLGAAGDEKLFF.

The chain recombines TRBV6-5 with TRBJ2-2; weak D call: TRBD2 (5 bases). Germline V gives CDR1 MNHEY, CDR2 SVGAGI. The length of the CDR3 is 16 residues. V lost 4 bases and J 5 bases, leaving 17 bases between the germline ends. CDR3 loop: CASSSKTSGRTGELFF. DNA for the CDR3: TGTGCCAGCAGTTCCAAGACATCGGGGAGAACCGGGGAGCTGTTTTTT.

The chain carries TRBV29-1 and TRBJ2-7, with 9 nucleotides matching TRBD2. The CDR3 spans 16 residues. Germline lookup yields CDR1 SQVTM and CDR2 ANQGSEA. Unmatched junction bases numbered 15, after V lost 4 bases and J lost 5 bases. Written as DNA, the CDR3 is TGCAGCGTTGTGGTGGGATGGCGGGGGGGCGCGGACGAGCAGTACTTC. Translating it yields CSVVVGWRGGADEQYF.

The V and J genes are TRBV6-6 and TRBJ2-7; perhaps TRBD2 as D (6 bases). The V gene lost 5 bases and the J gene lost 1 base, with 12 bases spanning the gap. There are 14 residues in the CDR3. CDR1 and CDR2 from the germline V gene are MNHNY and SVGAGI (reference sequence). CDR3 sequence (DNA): TGTGCCAGCAGTCGCCCCGGGGGATCCTACGAGCAGTACGTC. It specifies CASSRPGGSYEQYV.